These T cell receptor beta chains were read from a single sample in a study of cytomegalovirus exposure and HLA in healthy donors. Clones were read by immunoSEQ multiplex PCR, and TCRdb kept only the in-frame ones, dropping some. The sample records 70,000 to 85,000 clones, over 65% being singletons. Material: PBMCs. All receptors come from a man aged 40-55 years in good health and CMV-seropositive. Each CDR3 is given with its conserved first and last residue. D genes are given only for firm matches.

d_call	v_call	j_call	cdr3_aa	cdr3_nt
TRBD1	TRBV19	TRBJ1-5	CASKAGQGGQPQHF	TGTGCCAGTAAGGCGGGCCAGGGGGGTCAGCCCCAGCATTTT
.	TRBV28	TRBJ1-3	CASSTPPGSGNTIYF	TGTGCCAGCAGTACCCCCCCGGGCTCTGGAAACACCATATATTTT
.	TRBV7-8	TRBJ2-5	CASSFALQETQYF	TGTGCCAGCAGCTTCGCGCTACAAGAGACCCAGTACTTC
TRBD2	TRBV5-4	TRBJ2-3	CASSLGRGRSDTQYF	TGTGCCAGCAGCTTGGGGCGGGGGAGATCAGATACGCAGTATTTT
.	TRBV13	TRBJ1-1	CASSLGGGRAEAFF	TGTGCCAGCAGCTTAGGGGGAGGGAGAGCTGAAGCTTTCTTT
.	TRBV29-1	TRBJ2-5	CSVEGQQGQETQYF	TGCAGCGTCGAGGGGCAGCAGGGGCAAGAGACCCAGTACTTC
TRBD1	TRBV2	TRBJ2-5	CASSPDRGGETQYF	TGTGCCAGCAGCCCCGACAGGGGTGGAGAGACCCAGTACTTC
TRBD2	TRBV9	TRBJ2-5	CASSVVASGKQETQYF	TGTGCCAGCAGCGTAGTAGCTAGCGGGAAGCAAGAGACCCAGTACTTC
TRBD2	TRBV5-6	TRBJ2-3	CASSSGTTTDTQYF	TGTGCCAGCAGCTCCGGGACTACCACAGATACGCAGTATTTT
TRBD1	TRBV5-1	TRBJ2-7	CASSPQGASYEQYF	TGCGCCAGCTCTCCCCAGGGGGCCTCCTACGAGCAGTACTTC